What follows describes a single T cell receptor (beta chain). Its binding antigen is unknown. The sample holds no much larger clone one base away, and base qualities are not on file. The sample belongs to a study of identical twins (dated by TCRdb to the mid-2010s). A note on the overall study: To test whether fetal clonotypes persist, the study used deep sequencing on TCR alpha and beta repertoires from monozygotic twins, unrelated adults of various ages, and cord blood. Replicate twin experiments were performed at different times using different library preparation protocols to rule out contamination.

Libraries were constructed by 5' RACE. TCRdb records Illumina HiSeq 2000 as the sequencer. Template switching introduced a universal primer binding site; the final cDNA contained a unique molecular identifier, enabling accurate counting of TCR cDNA molecules. Specific primers in the conserved constant-segment region were used to synthesize first-strand cDNA for the TCR alpha and beta chains. To control for contamination, every cDNA library was double barcoded, receiving both a SMART-Mk sample barcode and Illumina barcodes. TruSeq adapter sequences along with Illumina sample barcodes were introduced in two successive PCR steps. The Illumina HiSeq platform was used with custom primers to sequence TCR alpha and beta cDNA libraries. For the original study's pipeline: Unique molecular identifiers were extracted from raw reads with MiGEC, and CDR3 positions were determined with MiXCR. Recombination models were inferred per individual with the repgenHMM and IGoR tools using an EM algorithm. The analysis of shared clonotypes was done with the tcR package in R, with sharing normalized by the product of cloneset sizes. To study raw recombination without the effects of thymic and clonal selection, out-of-frame nonproductive sequences were analyzed. In-frame beta chains were kept once TCRdb had trimmed the public reads at Q25 with fastp and called clones with MiXCR. Merged by CDR3 protein, the rows form single entries marked with the most common genes and DNA. The V and J calls follow TCRdb's processing rather than the paper's. Recorded for this sample are some 630,000 distinct CDR3 sequences; 7.1% of them occurred a single time. The ten largest clones take up about 1.5% of the sample.

Every donor was a healthy Caucasian. The twin cohort consisted of three pairs of female monozygotic twins, all aged about 18 to 30 years. Peripheral blood mononuclear cells were used as the source from which RNA for TCR libraries was isolated. From a lookup of the germline V gene, CDR1 and CDR2 are SGHAT and FQNNGV. V is clipped by 5 bases and J by 14 bases, and the sequence between their germline boundaries is 13 bases long. The CDR3 contains 11 residues, cysteine and phenylalanine counted. Of the read, only the CDR3 DNA is kept; its 33 bases are in frame from base 1. Broader findings and caveats from the paper: Because the same donors could not be followed over many years, the conclusions depended on cross-sectional statistical analysis. Invariant T cells such as MAIT and iNKT could partly confound zero-insertion analyses, though diverse VJ usage argued against this for most clonotypes. A weaker excess of twin sharing was found in beta out-of-frame sequences because the signal-to-noise ratio was lowered by fewer shared sequences. Fewer insertions were carried by abundant cord blood beta clonotypes, a similar but weaker trend appeared in young adult naive repertoires, and no such trend appeared in memory repertoires. Compared with coincidental sharing between unrelated individuals, out-of-frame TCR alpha sequences shared between twins showed an excess of sequences with low generation probability. Recombination models systematically underestimated out-of-frame TCR alpha sharing in monozygotic twins but agreed with sharing between unrelated individuals.

These data were also reused for a study on yellow fever vaccine responses in identical twins. From the second report: The T cell response to vaccination in identical twins was reported by the authors to appear partly convergent and partly personalized. Focusing on identical twins, the study followed the T cell clones that responded to the vaccine, and did so with precision.

Sequenced: PBMCs. Here the chain combines TRBV11-2 and TRBJ2-1, with the D segment identity uncertain. The receptor was isolated from a woman aged 18-30 years in good health. The CDR3 region: CASSTDQIKFF. In nucleotide form, the sequence is TGTGCCAGCAGCACGGACCAGATTAAGTTCTTC.